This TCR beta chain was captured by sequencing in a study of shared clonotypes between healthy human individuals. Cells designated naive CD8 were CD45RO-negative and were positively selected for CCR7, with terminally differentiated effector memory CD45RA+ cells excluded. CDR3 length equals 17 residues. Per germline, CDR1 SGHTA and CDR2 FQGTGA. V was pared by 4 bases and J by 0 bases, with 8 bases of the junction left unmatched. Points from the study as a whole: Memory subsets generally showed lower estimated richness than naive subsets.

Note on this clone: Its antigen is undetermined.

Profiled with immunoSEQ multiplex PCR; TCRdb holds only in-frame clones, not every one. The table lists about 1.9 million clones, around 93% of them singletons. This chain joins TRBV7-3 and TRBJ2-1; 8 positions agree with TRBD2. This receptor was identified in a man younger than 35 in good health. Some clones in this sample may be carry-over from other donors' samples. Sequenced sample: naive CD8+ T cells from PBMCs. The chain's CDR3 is CASSYPPGLDSYNEQFF. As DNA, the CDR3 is TGTGCCAGCAGCTATCCACCGGGACTAGACTCCTACAATGAGCAGTTCTTC.